A single sample gave rise to the 8 T cell receptor beta chains below, sequenced in a study of early T cells in non-severe SARS-CoV-2 infection. Each CDR3 protein is one row after TCRdb ran MiXCR on the 5' RACE reads. The repertoire holds about 64,000 distinct CDR3 sequences, with 11% as singletons. Sample: whole blood, taken at baseline. The receptors were sampled from an adult who was a healthcare worker with PCR-confirmed SARS-CoV-2 infection or an uninfected control (not recorded which).

This clonotype has more than one count but fewer than ten. This sequence joins TRBV3-1 and TRBJ2-1, with D tentatively TRBD2 (6 bases). This CDR3 spans 15 amino acids. Trimming cost V 4 bases and J 7 bases, with 17 bases left between them. Per germline, CDR1 LGHDT and CDR2 YNNKEL (reference sequence). CDR3 sequence reads: CASSPPGTAGNEQFF. CDR3 coding DNA: TGTGCCAGCAGCCCCCCGGGAACGGCGGGGAATGAGCAGTTCTTC.

There are many counts of this clonotype. The chain carries TRBV18 and TRBJ1-1; no clear D gene. This CDR3 contains 14 residues. Trimming took 0 bases from V and 0 from J, leaving 5 bases between them. Germline lookup yields CDR1 KGHSH and CDR2 LQKENI. The CDR3: CASSPPLMNTEAFF. In nucleotides, the CDR3 is TGTGCCAGCTCACCACCGCTTATGAACACTGAAGCTTTCTTT.

This clonotype was picked up a small number of times. This chain links TRBV7-2 with TRBJ2-2, with TRBD1 matching 10 bases. Germline V gives CDR1 SGHTA, CDR2 FQGNSA. The CDR3 is 15 amino acids. V shed 1 base and J 6 bases; nucleotides not matched to a gene: 2. The CDR3 bases are TGTGCCAGCAGCTTAGGACAGGGGGCGGCCGGGGAGCTGTTTTTT. Amino acid sequence: CASSLGQGAAGELFF.

This clonotype has more than one count but fewer than ten. CDR3 residues: CAISPAGGPETQYF. The DNA for the CDR3 is TGTGCCATCAGCCCAGCGGGGGGGCCGGAGACCCAGTACTTC. This chain links TRBV10-3 with TRBJ2-5; the match to TRBD2 covers 10 bases. The CDR3 is made up of 14 amino acids. J gave up 5 bases and V 6 bases, and 6 bases lay outside the gene matches. The germline CDR1 and CDR2 sequences are ENHRY and SYGVKD.

This clonotype was detected many times. The chain combines TRBV7-9 with TRBJ1-3; D not resolved. CDR3 length equals 13 residues. Looked up from germline, CDR1 is SEHNR and CDR2 is FQNEAQ (reference sequence). V lost 0 bases and J lost 5, with 5 bases in between. The CDR3 DNA follows: TGTGCCAGCAGCTTAGCGGAGAGAAACACCATATATTTT. This codes for CASSLAERNTIYF.

The CDR3 here is CASSKGLAGPMREQFF. DNA of the CDR3: TGTGCCAGCAGCAAAGGACTAGCGGGGCCCATGCGTGAGCAGTTCTTC. This rearrangement joins TRBV7-3 to TRBJ2-1, with 12 bases lining up with TRBD2. V dropped 5 bases and J dropped 9; count of bases not matched to a gene: 11. This CDR3 has 16 amino acids. Germline V gene lookup returns CDR1 SGHTA and CDR2 FQGTGA.

This clonotype appeared a few times. The genes are TRBV12-3 or TRBV12-4 and TRBJ1-1; 7 nucleotides agree with TRBD1. This CDR3 has 15 amino acids. V lost 7 bases to trimming and J lost 0 bases; unmatched junction nucleotides: 8. The CDR3 DNA sequence: TGTGCCAGCAACTTACGGACAGGTGTGAACACTGAAGCTTTCTTT. Translated: CASNLRTGVNTEAFF.

The rearrangement joins TRBV6-2 or TRBV6-3 to TRBJ2-7; tentative D call: TRBD2 (5 bases). The CDR3 contains 17 residues. V was pared by 2 bases and J by 6 bases, with 23 bases between. Germline CDR1 and CDR2: MNHEY and SVGEGT. DNA for the CDR3: TGTGCCAGCAGTTACACGCCCATCAGTGGACTCCTGGGCGAGCAGTACTTC. Its translation: CASSYTPISGLLGEQYF.